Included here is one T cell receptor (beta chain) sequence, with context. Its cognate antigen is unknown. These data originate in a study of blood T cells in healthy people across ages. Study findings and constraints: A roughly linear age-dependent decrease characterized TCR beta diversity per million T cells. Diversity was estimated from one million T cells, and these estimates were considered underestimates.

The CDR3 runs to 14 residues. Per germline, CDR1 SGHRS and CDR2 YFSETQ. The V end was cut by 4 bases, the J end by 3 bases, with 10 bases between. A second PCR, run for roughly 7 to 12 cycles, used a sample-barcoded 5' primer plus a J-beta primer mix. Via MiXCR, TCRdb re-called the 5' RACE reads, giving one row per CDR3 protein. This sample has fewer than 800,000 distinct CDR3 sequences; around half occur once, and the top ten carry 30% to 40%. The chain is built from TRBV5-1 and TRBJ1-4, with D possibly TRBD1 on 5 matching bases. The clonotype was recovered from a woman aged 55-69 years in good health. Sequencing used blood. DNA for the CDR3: TGCGCCAGCAGCCAGGGAGACTCTAATGAAAAACTGTTTTTT. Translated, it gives CASSQGDSNEKLFF.